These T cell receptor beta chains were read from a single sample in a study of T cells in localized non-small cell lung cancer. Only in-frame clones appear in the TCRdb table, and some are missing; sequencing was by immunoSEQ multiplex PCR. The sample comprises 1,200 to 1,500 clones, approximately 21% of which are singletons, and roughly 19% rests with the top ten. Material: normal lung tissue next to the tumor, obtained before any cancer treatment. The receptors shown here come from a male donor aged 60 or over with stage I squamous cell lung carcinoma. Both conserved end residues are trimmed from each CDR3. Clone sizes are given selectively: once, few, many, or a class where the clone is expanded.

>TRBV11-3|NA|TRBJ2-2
ASSISAGEGSGELF
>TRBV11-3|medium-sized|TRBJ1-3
ANSPTGDGNTIY
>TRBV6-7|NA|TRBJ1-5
ASSALGGTADQPQH
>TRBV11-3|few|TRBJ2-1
ASSLAALRTSGKYNEQF
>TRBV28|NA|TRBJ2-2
ASITGTYTGELF
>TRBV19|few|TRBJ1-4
ASSIRSSNEKLF
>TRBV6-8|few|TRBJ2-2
ASSYSKALAGSTGELF
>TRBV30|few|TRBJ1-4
AWSLGQGREKLF
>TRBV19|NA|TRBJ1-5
ASSIRAFGNQPQH
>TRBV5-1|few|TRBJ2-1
ASSSYLGTDDYEQF
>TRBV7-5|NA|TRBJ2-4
ASSLAGSSGRAAY
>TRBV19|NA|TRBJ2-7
ASSTGYGSYEQY
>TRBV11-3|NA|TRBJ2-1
ASSRGLGQVNEQF
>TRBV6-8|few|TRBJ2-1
ASSPDTGEQF
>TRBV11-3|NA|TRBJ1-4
ASSPGQGANEKLF
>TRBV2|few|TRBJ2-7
ASSVRTAGLESYEQY
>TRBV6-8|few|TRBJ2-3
AISEGLGSGLQY
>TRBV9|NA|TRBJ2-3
ASSPQGPPDTQY
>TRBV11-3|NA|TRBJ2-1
ASSLGVLAGGQEQF
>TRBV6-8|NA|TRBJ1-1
ASSLVGTEAF
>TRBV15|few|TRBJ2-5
ATSRDPAQQETQY
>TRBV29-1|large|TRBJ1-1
SVTGRQGNTEAF
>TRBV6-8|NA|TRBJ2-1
ASRFLAGGPWEQF
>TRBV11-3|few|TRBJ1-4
ASSLTDRWVNEKLF
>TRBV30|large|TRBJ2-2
AWSGAGTDTGELF
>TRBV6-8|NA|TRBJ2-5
ASSPRSGVLGETQY
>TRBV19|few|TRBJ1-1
ASGNPGTGNTEAF
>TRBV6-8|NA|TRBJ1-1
ASSSLRLSGTGGSTEAF
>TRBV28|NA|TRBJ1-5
ASSSGTGVGQPQH
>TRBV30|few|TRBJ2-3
AWRTGDTQY
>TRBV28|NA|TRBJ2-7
ASNPSGYEQY
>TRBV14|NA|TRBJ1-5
ASSHSGINQPQH
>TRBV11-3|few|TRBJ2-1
ASSPRLAGESYNEQF
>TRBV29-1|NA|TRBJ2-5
SVGQLQETQY
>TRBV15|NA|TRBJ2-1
ATSRGYLQTSVDNEQF
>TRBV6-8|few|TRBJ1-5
ASSSSRGLSNQPQH
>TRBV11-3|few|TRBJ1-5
ASSPRYSNQPQH
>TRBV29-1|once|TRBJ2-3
SVDVRAGAGTDTQY
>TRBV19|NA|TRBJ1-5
ASTGRWDQPQH
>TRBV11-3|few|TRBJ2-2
ASSLGQGADTGELF
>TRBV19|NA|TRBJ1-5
ASSIDFMGVVYSNQPQH
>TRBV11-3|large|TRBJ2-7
ASSLMGVPGEQY
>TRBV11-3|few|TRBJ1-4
ASSFGFTGEGKLF
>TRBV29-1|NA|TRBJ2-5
SVIQGIHETQY
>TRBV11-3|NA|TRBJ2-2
ASSLATSGTGELF
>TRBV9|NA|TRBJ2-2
ASSDRLAGRSTGELF
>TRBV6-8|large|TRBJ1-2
ASSYTTGMSYT
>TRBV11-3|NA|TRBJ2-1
ASSSPRLAGVSEQF
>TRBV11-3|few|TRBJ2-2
ASSPSGWNTGELF
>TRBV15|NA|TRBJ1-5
ATSRDQLDNQPQH
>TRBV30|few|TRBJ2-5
AWSVGAGANQETQY
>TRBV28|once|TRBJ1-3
ASSSGQAGGGNTIY
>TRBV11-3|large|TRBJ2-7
ASSLGETSGSNPYEQY
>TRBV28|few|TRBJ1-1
ASSFNWNTEAF
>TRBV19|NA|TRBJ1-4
ASSIDGTGGDEKLF